This record concerns one T cell receptor (beta chain) sequence. The record originates from a study of PD-L1 blockade in urothelial cancer. Study details: Across blood samples, T cells had a median count of approximately 140,000.

The assay was immunoSEQ multiplex PCR, and TCRdb's table has in-frame clones only and misses some. Of under 130,000 clones listed, 70% to 85% are singletons. V was clipped by 5 bases and J by 4 bases; unmatched bases: 13. The CDR3 runs 18 residues. Germline values: CDR1 SEHNR, CDR2 FQNEAQ (reference sequence). The receptor was derived from a man aged 50 or older with urothelial cancer. The sequenced sample was PBMCs, obtained around atezolizumab (anti-PD-L1) treatment. The chain recombines TRBV7-9 with TRBJ2-5, with TRBD2 matching 13 bases. The CDR3 DNA reads TGTGCCAGCAGCCCCTGGACTAGCGGGAGTTTATATAGAGAGACCCAGTACTTC. Amino acids: CASSPWTSGSLYRETQYF.